The rows below give T cell receptor beta chains drawn from one sample of a study of T cell repertoires in cytomegalovirus infection. Via MiXCR, TCRdb re-called the reads, giving one row per CDR3 protein. The sample lists approximately 600,000 distinct CDR3 sequences, around 40% occurring once. No antigen has been assigned to these receptors. Sample: cultured PBMCs, taken from culture after CMV antigen stimulation. The receptor source for this set is a human donor in good health (CMV status not recorded). Some clones in this sample may be carry-over from other donors' samples. CDR3s include the opening cysteine and the closing phenylalanine or tryptophan. A D gene is named only where the DNA matches it firmly. A row's size may be missing; if present it is once, few, many or a size class.

abundance	v_gene	d_gene	j_gene	CDR3nt	CDR3aa
many	TRBV7-2	TRBD2	TRBJ2-7	TGTGCCAGCACCCCCACCCTAGCGGGAGTCGGCGAGCAGTACTTC	CASTPTLAGVGEQYF
few	TRBV4-3	TRBD1	TRBJ1-5	TGCGCCAGCAGCCAAGTCCGGGGTCAGGGGGGATGGCCCCAGCATTTT	CASSQVRGQGGWPQHF
-	TRBV19	-	TRBJ1-5	TGTGCCAGTAGTCGGGACCCAAACCAGCCCCAGCATTTT	CASSRDPNQPQHF
-	TRBV5-1	TRBD2	TRBJ2-7	TGCGCCAGCAGCTTACCAAATAGCGGGGGATCCTACGAGCAGTACTTC	CASSLPNSGGSYEQYF
few	TRBV6-2/TRBV6-3	-	TRBJ2-1	TGTGCCAGCAGCCCCGCCCTCCGGTACAATGAGCAGTTCTTC	CASSPALRYNEQFF
few	TRBV10-3	-	TRBJ2-7	TGTGCCACTAGCCGCGCCTCCTACGAGCAGTACTTC	CATSRASYEQYF
-	TRBV27	TRBD2	TRBJ2-7	TGTGCCAGCAGCCCGGGACTAGATTCGTATGACGAGCAGTACTTC	CASSPGLDSYDEQYF
-	TRBV20-1	-	TRBJ1-1	TGCAGTGCTAGAGATATGGGGGGCACTGAAGCTTTCTTT	CSARDMGGTEAFF
once	TRBV15	-	TRBJ1-1	TGTGCCACCAGCTCCCTTTATCCCGGGACCCGTAAGAAAAGGGACACTGAAGCTTTCTTT	CATSSLYPGTRKKRDTEAFF
-	TRBV3-1	-	TRBJ1-1	TGTGCCAGCAGCTCTCAGGCATCAGGTTGGGTGAACACTGAAGCTTTCTTT	CASSSQASGWVNTEAFF
few	TRBV19	TRBD1	TRBJ2-7	TGTGCCAGTAGTATAGAGAGGGACAGCGAGCAGTACTTC	CASSIERDSEQYF
few	TRBV7-4	TRBD2	TRBJ2-1	TGTGCCAGCAGCTCGGAACTAGCGGGAGGATACAATGAGCAGTTCTTC	CASSSELAGGYNEQFF